This T cell receptor (beta chain) emerged from a study of blood T cell repertoires in COVID-19. In the study overall: Sample material is recorded as cDNA or gDNA derived from T cells, B-cell-depleted T cells, or PBMCs.

Under the authors' procedure: For nucleated cells, counts were estimated from reference gene primer amplification. Profiling relied on immunoSEQ multiplex PCR, and the TCRdb table lists in-frame clones only, not all of them. The V and J calls and clone size were taken over from that table, and D and trimming were inferred from the DNA. The repertoire has hundreds of thousands of clones, approximately 82% of them found once; the top ten carry under 2%. In germline, CDR1 is LGHNA, CDR2 YNFKEQ. Trimming removed 0 bases from V and 5 bases from J, with 13 bases in between. The CDR3 runs to 16 residues. The clonotype was recovered from an elderly woman with acute or convalescent COVID-19. The specimen was peripheral blood. V usage is TRBV4-2 and J usage is TRBJ1-4; no reliable D call. The CDR3 nucleotides read TGTGCCAGCAGCCAAGACTATGGGCCCTACAATGAAAAACTGTTTTTT. As protein: CASSQDYGPYNEKLFF.